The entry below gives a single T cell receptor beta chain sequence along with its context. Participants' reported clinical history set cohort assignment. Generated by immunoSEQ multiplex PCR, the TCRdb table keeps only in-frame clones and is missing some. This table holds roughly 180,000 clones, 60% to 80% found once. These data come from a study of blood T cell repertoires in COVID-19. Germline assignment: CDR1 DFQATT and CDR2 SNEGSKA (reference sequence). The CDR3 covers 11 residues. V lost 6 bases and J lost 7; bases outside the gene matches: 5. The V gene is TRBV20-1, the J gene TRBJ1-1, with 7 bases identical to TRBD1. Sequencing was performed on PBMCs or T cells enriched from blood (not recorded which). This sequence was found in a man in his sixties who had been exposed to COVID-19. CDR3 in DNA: TGCAGTGCGACAGGGACGGATGAAGCTTTCTTT. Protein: CSATGTDEAFF.